Described below is a single T cell receptor (beta chain) sequence and its context. The sample originates from a study of blood T cell repertoires in COVID-19. Those enrolled in Seattle joined during active infection and were followed longitudinally afterward. Per the authors' pipeline: Reference gene primer amplification gave estimated nucleated cell counts. Assay: immunoSEQ multiplex PCR; the TCRdb copy retains only in-frame clones and omits some. That table furnishes V, J and clone size, whereas the DNA furnished D and trimming. The sample has approximately 240,000 clones; around 90% are singletons. This TCR was recovered from a man aged 30 to 39 with COVID-19, enrolled during active disease. The sample comprised peripheral blood.

The CDR3 spells CASSLGSTSVGQFF. CDR3 in DNA: TGTGCCAGCAGCTTAGGCTCGACTAGTGTTGGGCAGTTCTTC. This sequence joins TRBV7-2 and TRBJ2-1; a possible D gene is TRBD2 (6 bases). Germline lookup yields CDR1 SGHTA and CDR2 FQGNSA. Trimming took 1 base from V and 12 from J, leaving 16 bases between them. CDR3 length: 14 amino acids.